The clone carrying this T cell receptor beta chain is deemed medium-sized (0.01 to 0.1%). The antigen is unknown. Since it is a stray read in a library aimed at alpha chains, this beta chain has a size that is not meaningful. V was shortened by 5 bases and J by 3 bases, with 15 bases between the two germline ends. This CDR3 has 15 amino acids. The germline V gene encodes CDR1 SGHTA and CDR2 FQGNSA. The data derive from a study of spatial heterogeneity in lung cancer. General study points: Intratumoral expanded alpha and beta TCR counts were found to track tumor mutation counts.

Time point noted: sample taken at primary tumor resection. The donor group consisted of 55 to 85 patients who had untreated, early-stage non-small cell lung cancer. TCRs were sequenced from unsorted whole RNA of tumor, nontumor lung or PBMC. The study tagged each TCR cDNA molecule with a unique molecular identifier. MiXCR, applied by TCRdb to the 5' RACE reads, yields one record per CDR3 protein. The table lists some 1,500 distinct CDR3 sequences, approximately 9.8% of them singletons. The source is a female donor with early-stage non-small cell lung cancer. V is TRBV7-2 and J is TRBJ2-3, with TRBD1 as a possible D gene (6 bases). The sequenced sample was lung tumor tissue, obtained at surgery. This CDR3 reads CASSPQGVYTDTQYF. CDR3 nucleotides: TGTGCCAGCAGCCCACAGGGTGTCTATACAGATACGCAGTATTTT.